Here is one TCR beta chain with its context. As yet, its antigen is unknown. The data are from a study of identical twins. The CDR3 is made up of 13 amino acids. The V end lost 10 bases, the J end lost 2 bases, and 15 bases lay between the germline ends. Germline lookup yields CDR1 MNHEY and CDR2 SVGEGT. Unique molecular identifiers were present on the cDNA, which also gained a universal primer site by template switching. TCRdb reanalysed the 5' RACE reads using MiXCR and keeps one entry per CDR3 protein. Altogether roughly 570,000 distinct CDR3 sequences are present, roughly 9.5% being singletons, with the ten largest covering roughly 3%. Overall study findings and caveats: The study found that models underestimated out-of-frame TCR alpha sharing in monozygotic twins.

These data were also reused for a study on yellow fever vaccine responses in identical twins.

The V and J genes are TRBV6-2 or TRBV6-3 and TRBJ2-7, with a possible D match to TRBD2 (7 bases). Sequencing input: PBMCs. The sequence was collected from a young woman in good health. For the CDR3, the DNA is TGTGCCACCAGCCGGGGGGCCGCCTACGAGCAGTACTTC. Translation: CATSRGAAYEQYF.